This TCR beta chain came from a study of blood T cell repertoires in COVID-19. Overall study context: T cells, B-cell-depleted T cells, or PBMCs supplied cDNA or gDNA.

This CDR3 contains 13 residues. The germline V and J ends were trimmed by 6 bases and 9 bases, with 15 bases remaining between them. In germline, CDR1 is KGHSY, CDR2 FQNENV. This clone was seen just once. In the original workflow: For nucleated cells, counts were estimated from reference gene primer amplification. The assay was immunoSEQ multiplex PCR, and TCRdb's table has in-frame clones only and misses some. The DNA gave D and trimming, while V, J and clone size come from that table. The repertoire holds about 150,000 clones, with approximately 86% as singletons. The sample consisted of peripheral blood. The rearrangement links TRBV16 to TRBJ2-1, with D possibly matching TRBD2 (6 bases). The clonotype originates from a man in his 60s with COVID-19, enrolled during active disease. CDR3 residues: CASSPISTSEQFF. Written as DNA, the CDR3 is TGTGCCAGCAGTCCGATTTCGACTAGTGAGCAGTTCTTC.